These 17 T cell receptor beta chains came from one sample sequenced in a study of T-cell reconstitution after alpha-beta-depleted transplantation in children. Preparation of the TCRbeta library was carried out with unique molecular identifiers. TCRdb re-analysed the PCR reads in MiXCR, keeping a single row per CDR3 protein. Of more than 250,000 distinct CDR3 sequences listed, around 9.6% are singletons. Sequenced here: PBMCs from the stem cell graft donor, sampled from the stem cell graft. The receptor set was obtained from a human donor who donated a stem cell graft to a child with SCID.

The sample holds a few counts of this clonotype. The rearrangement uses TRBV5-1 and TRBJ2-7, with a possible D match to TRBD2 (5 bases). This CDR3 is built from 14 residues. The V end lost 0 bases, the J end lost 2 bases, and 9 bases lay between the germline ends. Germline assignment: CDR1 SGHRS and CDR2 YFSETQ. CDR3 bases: TGCGCCAGCAGCTTGGTGGAGGCACCCTACGAGCAGTACTTC. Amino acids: CASSLVEAPYEQYF. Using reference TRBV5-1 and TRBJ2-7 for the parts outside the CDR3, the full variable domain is KAGVTQTPRYLIKTRGQQVTLSCSPISGHRSVSWYQQTPGQGLQFLFEYFSETQRNKGNFPGRFSGRQFSNSRSEMNVSTLELGDSALYLCASSLVEAPYEQYFGPGTRLTVT.

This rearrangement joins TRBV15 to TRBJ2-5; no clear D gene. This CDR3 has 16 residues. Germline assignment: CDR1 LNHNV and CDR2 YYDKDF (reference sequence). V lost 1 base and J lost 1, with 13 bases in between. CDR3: CATSRVTDLRQETQYF. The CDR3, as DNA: TGTGCCACCAGCAGAGTGACGGATCTTCGCCAAGAGACCCAGTACTTC. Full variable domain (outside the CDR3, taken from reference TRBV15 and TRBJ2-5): DAMVIQNPRYQVTQFGKPVTLSCSQTLNHNVMYWYQQKSSQAPKLLFHYYDKDFNNEADTPDNFQSRRPNTSFCFLDIRSPGLGDTAMYLCATSRVTDLRQETQYFGPGTRLLVL.

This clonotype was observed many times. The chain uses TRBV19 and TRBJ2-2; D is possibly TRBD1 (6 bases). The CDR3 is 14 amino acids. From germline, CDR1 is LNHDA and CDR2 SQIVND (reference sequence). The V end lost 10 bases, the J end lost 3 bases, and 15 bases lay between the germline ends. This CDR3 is CATRTAGDTGELFF. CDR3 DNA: TGTGCCACTAGGACAGCCGGGGACACCGGGGAGCTGTTTTTT.

The CDR3 coding sequence is TGCAGTGCCTTTGGCGGACCATACAATGAGCAGTTCTTC. Its protein product is CSAFGGPYNEQFF. The chain joins TRBV20-1 to TRBJ2-1, with unresolved D. The CDR3 totals 13 residues. Germline-derived CDR1 and CDR2 are DFQATT and SNEGSKA (reference sequence). The ends were cut back, 6 bases at V and 4 bases at J, with 13 bases in the middle.

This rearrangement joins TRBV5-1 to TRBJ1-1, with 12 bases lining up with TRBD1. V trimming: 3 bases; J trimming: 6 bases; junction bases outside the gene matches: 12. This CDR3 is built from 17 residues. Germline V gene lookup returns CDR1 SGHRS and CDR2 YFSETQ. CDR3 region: CASSWGQGAISESEAFF. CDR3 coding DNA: TGCGCCAGCAGCTGGGGACAGGGGGCTATATCCGAGTCTGAAGCTTTCTTT.

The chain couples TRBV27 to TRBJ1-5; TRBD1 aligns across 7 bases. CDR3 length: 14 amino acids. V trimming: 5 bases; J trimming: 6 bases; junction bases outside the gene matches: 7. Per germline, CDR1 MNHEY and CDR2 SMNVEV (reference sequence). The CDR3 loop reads CASSPQGGGQPQHF. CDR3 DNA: TGTGCCAGCAGTCCTCAGGGGGGCGGTCAGCCCCAGCATTTT.

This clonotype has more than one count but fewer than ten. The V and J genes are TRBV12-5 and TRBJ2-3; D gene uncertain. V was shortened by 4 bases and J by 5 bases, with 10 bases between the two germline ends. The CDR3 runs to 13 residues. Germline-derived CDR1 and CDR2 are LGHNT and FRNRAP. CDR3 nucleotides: TGTGCTAGTGGTTGGGAAGTAGGAGATACGCAGTATTTT. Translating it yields CASGWEVGDTQYF.

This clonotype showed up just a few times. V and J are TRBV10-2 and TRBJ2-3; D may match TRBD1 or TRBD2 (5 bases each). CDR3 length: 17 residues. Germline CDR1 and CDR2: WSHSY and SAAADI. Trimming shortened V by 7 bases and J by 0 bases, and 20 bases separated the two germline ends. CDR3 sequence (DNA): TGCGCCAGCACGTTCAGTAAGGGGCGGACTAGCACAGATACGCAGTATTTT. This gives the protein CASTFSKGRTSTDTQYF.

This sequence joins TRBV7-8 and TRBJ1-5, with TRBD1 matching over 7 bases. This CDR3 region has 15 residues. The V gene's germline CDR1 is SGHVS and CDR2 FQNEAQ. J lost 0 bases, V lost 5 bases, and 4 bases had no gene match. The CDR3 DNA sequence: TGTGCCAGCAGCCCAGGGGGGACTAGCAATCAGCCCCAGCATTTT. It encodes CASSPGGTSNQPQHF.

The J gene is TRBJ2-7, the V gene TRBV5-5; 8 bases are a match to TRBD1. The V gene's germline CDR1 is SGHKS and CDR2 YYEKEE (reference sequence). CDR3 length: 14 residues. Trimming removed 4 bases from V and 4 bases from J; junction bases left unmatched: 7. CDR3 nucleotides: TGTGCCAGCAGCCTTGGACAGGGCCGATACGAGCAGTACTTC. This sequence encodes CASSLGQGRYEQYF.

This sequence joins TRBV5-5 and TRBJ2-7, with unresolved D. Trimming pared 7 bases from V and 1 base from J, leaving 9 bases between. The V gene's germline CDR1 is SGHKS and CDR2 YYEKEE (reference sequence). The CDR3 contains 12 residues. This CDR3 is CASFGSSYEQYF. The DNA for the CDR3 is TGTGCCAGCTTTGGCAGTTCCTACGAGCAGTACTTC. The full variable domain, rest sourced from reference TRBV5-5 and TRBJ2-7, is DAGVTQSPTHLIKTRGQQVTLRCSPISGHKSVSWYQQVLGQGPQFIFQYYEKEERGRGNFPDRFSARQFPNYSSELNVNALLLGDSALYLCASFGSSYEQYFGPGTRLTVT.

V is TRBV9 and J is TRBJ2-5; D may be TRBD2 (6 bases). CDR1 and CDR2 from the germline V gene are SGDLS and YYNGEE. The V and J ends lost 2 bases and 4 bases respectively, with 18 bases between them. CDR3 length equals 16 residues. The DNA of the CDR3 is TGTGCCAGCAGCGTGGGGGACTGGCAGATCACAGAGACCCAGTACTTC. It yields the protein CASSVGDWQITETQYF.

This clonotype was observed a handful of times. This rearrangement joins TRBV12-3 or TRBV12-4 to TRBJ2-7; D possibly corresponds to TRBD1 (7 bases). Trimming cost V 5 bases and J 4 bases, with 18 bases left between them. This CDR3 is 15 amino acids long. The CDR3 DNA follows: TGTGCCAGCAGTCCAGGGGGACTCCGGGAGTACGAGCAGTACTTC. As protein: CASSPGGLREYEQYF.

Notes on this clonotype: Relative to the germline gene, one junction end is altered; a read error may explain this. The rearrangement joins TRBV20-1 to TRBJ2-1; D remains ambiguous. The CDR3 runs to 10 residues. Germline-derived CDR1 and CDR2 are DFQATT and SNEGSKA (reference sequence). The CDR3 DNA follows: TGCAGTGCCCTAGAGAATGGGCAGTTCTTC. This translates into CSALENGQFF.

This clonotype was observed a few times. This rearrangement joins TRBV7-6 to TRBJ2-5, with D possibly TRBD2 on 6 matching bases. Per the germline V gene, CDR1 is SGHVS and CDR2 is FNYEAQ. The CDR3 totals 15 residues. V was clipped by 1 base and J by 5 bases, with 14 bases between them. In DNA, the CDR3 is TGTGCCAGCAGCTTAGGGGCCTCAAGCGGGGAGACCCAGTACTTC. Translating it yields CASSLGASSGETQYF.

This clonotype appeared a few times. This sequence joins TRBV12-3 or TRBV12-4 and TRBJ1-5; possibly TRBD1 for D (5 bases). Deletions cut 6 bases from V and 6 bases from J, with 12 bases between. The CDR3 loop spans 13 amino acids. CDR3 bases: TGTGCCAGCAGGGTCAGGGCGGGTCAGCCCCAGCATTTT. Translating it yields CASRVRAGQPQHF.

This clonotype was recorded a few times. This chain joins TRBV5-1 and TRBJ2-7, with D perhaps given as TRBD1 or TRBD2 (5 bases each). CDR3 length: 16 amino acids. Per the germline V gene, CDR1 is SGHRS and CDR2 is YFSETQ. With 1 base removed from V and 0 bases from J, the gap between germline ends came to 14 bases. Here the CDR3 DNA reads TGCGCCAGCAGCTTGTCGGGACCGCCGAGCTCCTACGAGCAGTACTTC. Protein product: CASSLSGPPSSYEQYF.